The 25 T cell receptor beta chains presented below share a single source sample, sequenced in a study of shared clonotypes between healthy human individuals. The repertoire was sequenced with immunoSEQ multiplex PCR; TCRdb's copy has only in-frame clones and lacks some. The profile shows 2 million to 2.5 million clones, roughly 96% of them singletons. The sequenced material came from naive CD4+ T cells sorted from blood. Subset: CD45RA+ positively selected. These receptors came from a man between 18 and 35 years old in good health.

V is TRBV7-2 and J is TRBJ1-2; weak D call: TRBD1 (6 bases). Germline CDR1 SGHTA, CDR2 FQGNSA. This CDR3 contains 16 residues. With 2 bases removed from V and 1 base from J, the gap between germline ends came to 14 bases. CDR3 in amino acids: CASSLTGAADNYGYTF. In DNA, the CDR3 is TGTGCCAGCAGCTTAACGGGGGCCGCGGATAACTATGGCTACACCTTC.

This rearrangement joins TRBV5-1 to TRBJ2-1, with a weak D call TRBD2 (5 bases). The CDR3 is 13 amino acids. The V end was cut by 5 bases, the J end by 5 bases, with 11 bases between. Per germline, CDR1 SGHRS and CDR2 YFSETQ. The CDR3 DNA is TGCGCCAGCAGTCGGACTGTAAACAATGAGCAGTTCTTC. It yields the protein CASSRTVNNEQFF.

V usage is TRBV10-1 and J usage is TRBJ2-7; either TRBD1 or TRBD2 may fit D (6 bases each). Germline CDR1 WNHNN, CDR2 SYGVQD (reference sequence). Trimming cost V 3 bases and J 0 bases, with 12 bases left between them. This CDR3 has 15 residues. Here the CDR3 reads CASSEGGTDSYEQYF. The CDR3 DNA sequence: TGCGCCAGCAGTGAAGGGGGGACGGACTCCTACGAGCAGTACTTC.

This chain uses TRBV5-1 with TRBJ2-3; either TRBD1 or TRBD2 may fit D (6 bases each). Trimming shortened V by 0 bases and J by 5 bases, and 10 bases separated the two germline ends. This CDR3 is 14 amino acids long. Germline loops: CDR1 SGHRS, CDR2 YFSETQ. CDR3 DNA sequence: TGCGCCAGCAGCTTGGAGGGGGGCGAAGATACGCAGTATTTT. Translation gives CASSLEGGEDTQYF.

As for this clone: This sample also contains other DNA sequences that code for the same CDR3. V gene TRBV6-1 combines with J gene TRBJ2-3; D unclear. Germline CDR1 reads MNHNS; CDR2 reads SASEGT. Trimming removed 2 bases from V and 6 bases from J, with 6 bases in between. The CDR3 is made up of 12 amino acids. CDR3 residues: CASSERSDTQYF. The CDR3 bases are TGTGCCAGCAGTGAAAGATCTGATACGCAGTATTTT.

Written as DNA, the CDR3 is TGTGCCAGCAGGCCAGCCGGGAAGGACACAGATACGCAGTATTTT. Protein product: CASRPAGKDTDTQYF. The chain combines TRBV7-8 with TRBJ2-3; D might be TRBD2 (5 bases). The germline V and J ends were trimmed by 6 bases and 2 bases, with 15 bases remaining between them. The CDR3 is 15 amino acids. The germline V gene encodes CDR1 SGHVS and CDR2 FQNEAQ.

The rearrangement links TRBV28 to TRBJ2-7; D could derive from TRBD1 or TRBD2 (6 bases each). Germline-derived CDR1 and CDR2 are MDHEN and SYDVKM. Trimming took off 5 bases at V and 1 base at J, with 15 bases between the two ends. The CDR3 covers 15 residues. The CDR3 DNA follows: TGTGCCAGCAGTGAACCGGGGGCCCCTTCCTACGAGCAGTACTTC. Protein product: CASSEPGAPSYEQYF. The whole variable domain, filled in from reference TRBV28 and TRBJ2-7, reads DVKVTQSSRYLVKRTGEKVFLECVQDMDHENMFWYRQDPGLGLRLIYFSYDVKMKEKGDIPEGYSVSREKKERFSLILESASTNQTSMYLCASSEPGAPSYEQYFGPGTRLTVT.

The V gene is TRBV15, the J gene TRBJ1-6; a possible D gene is TRBD1 (6 bases). Trimming pared 6 bases from V and 4 bases from J, leaving 10 bases between. The CDR3 extends over 14 amino acids. Germline V gene sequence: CDR1 LNHNV, CDR2 YYDKDF (reference sequence). Here the CDR3 reads CATRSGTYNSPLHF. CDR3 DNA sequence: TGTGCCACCAGATCCGGGACATATAATTCACCCCTCCACTTT.

The J gene is TRBJ2-2, the V gene TRBV5-1, with D maybe TRBD1 (6 bases). V was trimmed by 4 bases and J by 2 bases, leaving 15 bases between them. The CDR3 spans 16 residues. Germline-derived CDR1 and CDR2 are SGHRS and YFSETQ. The CDR3 protein is CASSMSGTPNTGELFF. The CDR3 DNA reads as TGCGCCAGCAGCATGTCCGGGACACCTAACACCGGGGAGCTGTTTTTT.

The chain has TRBV5-1 and TRBJ2-7; D perhaps matches TRBD1 (6 bases). V gave up 2 bases and J gave up 7 bases, with 13 bases separating them. Germline V gives CDR1 SGHRS, CDR2 YFSETQ. CDR3 length equals 13 residues. The DNA of the CDR3 is TGCGCCAGCAGCTTCAGGGGCACGGGGGAGCAGTACTTC. Translated: CASSFRGTGEQYF.

V is TRBV5-8 and J is TRBJ1-6; the D gene is possibly TRBD1 (5 bases). V dropped 3 bases and J dropped 0 bases, with 7 bases sitting between them. Germline lookup yields CDR1 SGHTS and CDR2 YDEGEE. The CDR3 is made up of 15 amino acids. The CDR3 DNA follows: TGTGCCAGCAGCTCGCAGGGCTCCTATAATTCACCCCTCCACTTT. This translates into CASSSQGSYNSPLHF.

The V gene is TRBV9, the J gene TRBJ1-5, with 7 bases that match TRBD1. J lost 6 bases, V lost 0 bases, and 6 bases had no gene match. The CDR3 totals 15 residues. Germline CDR1 reads SGDLS; CDR2 reads YYNGEE. CDR3 coding DNA: TGTGCCAGCAGCGTAGGAGAGGGGGCGGGTCAGCCCCAGCATTTT. Residues: CASSVGEGAGQPQHF.

This clone was picked up one time. The genes are TRBV5-1 and TRBJ2-5, with 7 bases fitting TRBD1. The V gene's germline CDR1 is SGHRS and CDR2 YFSETQ. The CDR3 consists of 16 residues. V gave up 0 bases and J gave up 7 bases; unmatched junction bases: 12. The CDR3 is CASSLERGQRFVTQYF. The CDR3 DNA sequence: TGCGCCAGCAGCTTGGAAAGGGGACAGCGCTTTGTGACCCAGTACTTC.

The chain is built from TRBV29-1 and TRBJ2-7; TRBD1 matches at 8 bases. The germline gives CDR1 SQVTM, CDR2 ANQGSEA. The V segment lost 4 bases and the J segment 2 bases; nucleotides outside the gene matches: 13. The CDR3 extends over 16 amino acids. The CDR3 DNA is TGCAGCGTTGCCGGACAGGGTAGGGTTTTCCCCTACGAGCAGTACTTC. Translated, it gives CSVAGQGRVFPYEQYF.

The chain has TRBV2 and TRBJ1-3; maybe TRBD1 (5 bases). CDR1 SNHLY and CDR2 FYNNEI come from the germline V gene. Trimming left V 7 bases short and J 3 bases short, with 13 bases between. This CDR3 region has 14 residues. CDR3 region: CASTVDRDGNTIYF. CDR3 in DNA: TGTGCCAGCACCGTCGACAGAGATGGAAACACCATATATTTT.

J is TRBJ1-3 and V is TRBV10-3; 8 bases line up with TRBD1. Germline trimming cut 9 bases from V and 4 bases from J; bases unmatched to any gene: 5. The germline V gene encodes CDR1 ENHRY and CDR2 SYGVKD. CDR3 size: 13 residues. The CDR3 sequence: CAMADRVGNTIYF. The CDR3 bases are TGTGCCATGGCGGACAGGGTCGGAAACACCATATATTTT.

For this clone: The same CDR3 arises from other DNA sequences in this sample as well. V and J are TRBV28 and TRBJ2-3; maybe TRBD2 (7 bases). The CDR3 consists of 14 residues. The V and J ends lost 8 bases and 0 bases respectively, with 12 bases between them. Germline assignment: CDR1 MDHEN and CDR2 SYDVKM. The CDR3 is CASGGGTSTDTQYF. CDR3 nucleotide sequence: TGTGCCAGCGGGGGGGGCACTAGCACAGATACGCAGTATTTT.

With regard to this clone: Other DNA sequences in the sample encode the same CDR3. V gene TRBV28 combines with J gene TRBJ1-5, with D possibly matching TRBD1 (6 bases). CDR3 length: 14 amino acids. V lost 6 bases and J lost 1, with 10 bases in between. Germline loops: CDR1 MDHEN, CDR2 SYDVKM. CDR3 coding DNA: TGTGCCAGCAGCCCAGGACAGAGCAATCAGCCCCAGCATTTT. Amino acid sequence: CASSPGQSNQPQHF.

The table lists this clone with a count of one. The rearrangement uses TRBV5-1 and TRBJ2-1; possibly TRBD1 or TRBD2 for D (5 bases each). Germline lookup yields CDR1 SGHRS and CDR2 YFSETQ. V was pared by 3 bases and J by 0 bases, with 13 bases between. CDR3 length: 16 amino acids. CDR3 coding DNA: TGCGCCAGCAGCTGGGACGGCCTAAGCTCCTACAATGAGCAGTTCTTC. Translating gives CASSWDGLSSYNEQFF.

The chain couples TRBV4-1 to TRBJ1-5; no reliable D call. Germline CDR1 reads MGHRA; CDR2 reads YSYEKL. The CDR3 sequence is 13 residues long. Trimming took off 0 bases at V and 5 bases at J, with 5 bases between the two ends. CDR3 region: CASSQESDQPQHF. CDR3 nucleotide sequence: TGCGCCAGCAGCCAAGAGTCCGATCAGCCCCAGCATTTT.

This chain connects TRBV7-9 to TRBJ2-3; D call uncertain. From germline, CDR1 is SEHNR and CDR2 FQNEAQ (reference sequence). This CDR3 has 13 amino acids. Trimming pared 5 bases from V and 8 bases from J, leaving 14 bases between. The CDR3 protein is CASSLGAAGTQYF. The CDR3 nucleotides are TGTGCCAGCAGCCTTGGAGCAGCAGGTACGCAGTATTTT.

The rearrangement joins TRBV27 to TRBJ2-6, with 8 bases that match TRBD1. The CDR3 length is 19 residues. The V gene end was trimmed by 1 base and the J gene end by 0 bases; junction bases not matched to a gene: 8. Per the germline V gene, CDR1 is MNHEY and CDR2 is SMNVEV (reference sequence). The CDR3 DNA is TGTGCCAGCAGTTTATTCGAGGGACAGGCCTTCTCTGGGGCCAACGTCCTGACTTTC. It specifies CASSLFEGQAFSGANVLTF. Full variable domain (outside the CDR3, taken from reference TRBV27 and TRBJ2-6): EAQVTQNPRYLITVTGKKLTVTCSQNMNHEYMSWYRQDPGLGLRQIYYSMNVEVTDKGDVPEGYKVSRKEKRNFPLILESPSPNQTSLYFCASSLFEGQAFSGANVLTFGAGSRLTVL.

The gene calls are TRBV5-1 and TRBJ2-2, with D perhaps TRBD1 (6 bases). Trimming removed 7 bases at V and 5 bases at J, with 18 bases between. Germline assignment: CDR1 SGHRS and CDR2 YFSETQ. This CDR3 is built from 15 residues. DNA for the CDR3: TGCGCCAGCTCTCAGCTAGAGGGGGTAACCGGGGAGCTGTTTTTT. Encoded protein: CASSQLEGVTGELFF.

The sample holds one count of this clone. The chain carries TRBV6-5 and TRBJ1-2; D call uncertain. The CDR3 sequence is 14 residues long. V was cut by 2 bases and J by 0 bases, with 7 bases left in between. Germline-derived CDR1 and CDR2 are MNHEY and SVGAGI. The CDR3 protein is CASSYLATNYGYTF. Written as DNA, the CDR3 is TGTGCCAGCAGTTACCTCGCCACTAACTATGGCTACACCTTC.

The chain joins TRBV4-1 to TRBJ2-7; D is perhaps TRBD2 (7 bases). From germline, CDR1 is MGHRA and CDR2 YSYEKL. The V end was cut by 4 bases, the J end by 2 bases, with 21 bases between. The CDR3 contains 17 residues. The CDR3: CASSRWRGEGEAYEQYF. CDR3 coding DNA: TGCGCCAGCAGCCGCTGGAGGGGGGAGGGGGAAGCCTACGAGCAGTACTTC.